The 10 T cell receptor beta chains presented below share a single source sample, sequenced in a study of blood T cell repertoires in COVID-19. Here immunoSEQ multiplex PCR was the method, and the copy in TCRdb shows in-frame clones only, minus some. The sample shows approximately 130,000 clones, approximately 80% of them seen only once. Material for sequencing was peripheral blood. All receptors come from a human donor in a cohort sampled during active COVID-19.

V and J are TRBV7-2 and TRBJ2-3; tentatively, D is TRBD1 (5 bases). Germline V CDR1 and CDR2: SGHTA, FQGNSA. The V and J ends lost 6 bases and 1 base respectively, with 20 bases between them. The CDR3 is made up of 17 amino acids. CDR3 DNA: TGTGCCAGCAGGAGAAAAGCAGGGCCAGGTGGCACAGATACGCAGTATTTT. This encodes CASRRKAGPGGTDTQYF.

The J gene is TRBJ2-4, the V gene TRBV9; 8 bases map to TRBD2. The trim removed 3 bases at V and 3 bases at J, leaving 2 bases unmatched. The germline CDR1 and CDR2 sequences are SGDLS and YYNGEE. This CDR3 is built from 14 residues. The CDR3 sequence: CASSGGLGKNIQYF. The CDR3 DNA reads TGTGCCAGCAGCGGGGGACTAGGCAAAAACATTCAGTACTTC.

The chain joins TRBV28 to TRBJ1-5; possible D gene TRBD1, 5 bases. V lost 0 bases and J 0 bases, leaving 6 bases between the germline ends. The CDR3 runs 15 residues. CDR1 MDHEN and CDR2 SYDVKM come from the germline V gene. The CDR3 loop reads CASSLWDTSNQPQHF. CDR3 nucleotide sequence: TGTGCCAGCAGTTTATGGGACACTAGCAATCAGCCCCAGCATTTT.

The chain carries TRBV28 and TRBJ2-7; 10 bases line up with TRBD1. The CDR3 runs 16 residues. CDR1 is MDHEN and CDR2 is SYDVKM in the germline V gene. V dropped 3 bases and J dropped 3; count of bases not matched to a gene: 8. CDR3 sequence reads: CASSFLGQGSDYEQYF. CDR3 DNA: TGTGCCAGCAGTTTTTTGGGACAGGGGTCCGACTACGAGCAGTACTTC.

The V and J genes are TRBV30 and TRBJ1-3; D is uncertain. Trimming shortened V by 1 base and J by 4 bases, and 8 bases separated the two germline ends. The germline CDR1 and CDR2 sequences are GTSNPN and SVGIG (reference sequence). The CDR3 loop spans 13 amino acids. CDR3 protein: CAWSETGGNTIYF. The CDR3 region has the DNA TGTGCCTGGAGTGAAACGGGGGGAAACACCATATATTTT.

This clone was seen more than once but under ten times. The gene calls are TRBV12-5 and TRBJ2-3; D might be TRBD1 (6 bases). The CDR3 runs 14 residues. CDR1 and CDR2 from the germline V gene are LGHNT and FRNRAP. Trimming shortened V by 5 bases and J by 2 bases, and 11 bases separated the two germline ends. The CDR3 DNA reads TGTGCTAGTGGTCCTGGACAGTACACAGATACGCAGTATTTT. This translates into CASGPGQYTDTQYF. Together with reference TRBV12-5 and TRBJ2-3, the CDR3 gives the full variable domain: DARVTQTPRHKVTEMGQEVTMRCQPILGHNTVFWYRQTMMQGLELLAYFRNRAPLDDSGMPKDRFSAEMPDATLATLKIQPSEPRDSAVYFCASGPGQYTDTQYFGPGTRLTVL.

The chain combines TRBV2 with TRBJ1-1; the match to TRBD1 covers 7 bases. The V gene's germline CDR1 is SNHLY and CDR2 FYNNEI. The junction had 6 bases not matched to a gene; V was cut back by 5 bases and J by 6 bases. CDR3 length: 13 residues. As DNA, the CDR3 is TGTGCCAGCAGTCCAGGGGGTAGGGCTGAAGCTTTCTTT. Protein product: CASSPGGRAEAFF.

The chain recombines TRBV7-2 with TRBJ2-5, with 7 bases identical to TRBD1. This CDR3 contains 13 residues. J lost 5 bases, V lost 1 base, and 1 base had no gene match. The germline V gene has CDR1 SGHTA and CDR2 FQGNSA. The CDR3 sequence is CASSLGRGETQYF. The CDR3 DNA reads TGTGCCAGCAGCTTAGGCAGGGGGGAGACCCAGTACTTC.

The chain is built from TRBV27 and TRBJ2-7; possibly TRBD1 for D (6 bases). The CDR3 is made up of 15 amino acids. The V gene lost 2 bases and the J gene lost 1 base, with 12 bases spanning the gap. In germline, CDR1 is MNHEY, CDR2 SMNVEV (reference sequence). CDR3 sequence (DNA): TGTGCCAGCAGTTTAGAAGGGACACCTTCCTACGAGCAGTACTTC. This translates into CASSLEGTPSYEQYF.

The chain has TRBV5-1 and TRBJ1-2; D remains unclear. There are 15 residues in the CDR3. In germline, CDR1 is SGHRS, CDR2 YFSETQ. The germline V and J ends were trimmed by 0 bases and 2 bases, with 11 bases remaining between them. The CDR3 DNA is TGCGCCAGCAGCTTGGCCCCCACGGTAAACTATGGCTACACCTTC. It specifies CASSLAPTVNYGYTF.